This TCR beta chain was retrieved from a study of T cells after yellow fever vaccination. Study information: With SMART-Seq v4 Ultra Low Input, the fractions containing low cell numbers were prepared.

Germline CDR1 reads SEHNR; CDR2 reads FQNEAQ (reference sequence). This CDR3 region has 15 residues. V shed 5 bases, J shed 1 base, and the junction held 5 bases outside the gene matches. TCRdb re-analysed the 5' RACE reads in MiXCR, keeping a single row per CDR3 protein. The sample yields some 220,000 distinct CDR3 sequences, more than 3% seen once. In its sample, this clonotype was seen many times. This chain connects TRBV7-9 to TRBJ1-1, with TRBD1 matching 9 bases. The TCR sequence derives from a man younger than 35 who received the YFV17D yellow fever vaccine. Sequenced material: CD4+ T cells sorted from PBMCs, taken 10 days after the yellow fever booster vaccination. CDR3 DNA sequence: TGTGCCAGCAGCACAACGGGACAGGGGAACACTGAAGCTTTCTTT. Amino acid sequence: CASSTTGQGNTEAFF.